The 18 T cell receptor beta chains listed next were all sequenced from one sample in a study of blood T cells in healthy people across ages. For the second PCR, which ran for roughly 7 to 11 cycles, a sample-barcoded 5' primer and a J-beta primer mix were used. One entry per CDR3 protein results from TCRdb running MiXCR on the 5' RACE reads. Here the sample spans approximately 810,000 distinct CDR3 sequences, 25% to 30% being singletons. Sequencing was done on a sample of blood. The receptors were gathered from an elderly woman in good health.

This chain joins TRBV2 and TRBJ2-4; D might be TRBD2 (6 bases). Judging by the DNA end, TRBJ2-7 fits better; the J call may be wrong. CDR3 length: 14 amino acids. Germline V gives CDR1 SNHLY, CDR2 FYNNEI. CDR3 sequence reads: CASVQGGILYEQYF. Written as DNA, the CDR3 is TGTGCCAGTGTGCAGGGAGGTATCCTTTACGAGCAGTACTTC.

This sequence joins TRBV6-5 and TRBJ1-1, with D possibly TRBD1 on 6 matching bases. CDR1 and CDR2 from the germline V gene are MNHEY and SVGAGI. This CDR3 has 14 residues. Trimming pared 6 bases from V and 3 bases from J, leaving 14 bases between. The CDR3 DNA sequence: TGTGCCAGCAGGCCATTGAGACAGGACACTGAAGCTTTCTTT. This translates into CASRPLRQDTEAFF.

Worth noting for this clonotype: One end of the junction does not line up with germline, which may come from a read error. The chain recombines TRBV5-1 with TRBJ2-2, with 10 nucleotides matching TRBD1. The CDR3 is made up of 17 amino acids. Germline assignment: CDR1 SGHRS and CDR2 YFSETQ. CDR3 residues: CASSLGQGAENPGELFF. CDR3 bases: TGCGCCAGCAGCTTGGGACAGGGGGCAGAGAACCCCGGGGAGCTGTTTTTT.

To note about this clonotype: A clone one base away is much larger, so this may be a read error. The CDR3 region has the DNA TGTGCCAGCAGCTTAGAAAGGGGTCTAGCTGCCGAGACCCAGTTCTTC. Amino acids: CASSLERGLAAETQFF. The J gene is TRBJ2-1, the V gene TRBV7-2; D may be TRBD1 or TRBD2 (5 bases each). Germline V gene data show CDR1 as SGHTA and CDR2 as FQGNSA. Trimming removed 1 base from V and 13 bases from J, with 23 bases in between. The CDR3 runs 16 residues.

V is TRBV24-1 and J is TRBJ2-5, with 9 positions matching TRBD2. Germline V lookup: CDR1 KGHDR, CDR2 SFDVKD. This CDR3 has 17 amino acids. J lost 11 bases, V lost 3 bases, and 18 bases had no gene match. Written as DNA, the CDR3 is TGTGCCACCAGTGATCCTTCTAGCGGGGATCCCTACAATGAGCAGTACTTC. It codes for CATSDPSSGDPYNEQYF.

CDR3: CAISVSSGGPADTQYF. In nucleotides, the CDR3 is TGTGCCATCAGTGTATCCAGCGGGGGTCCAGCAGATACGCAGTATTTT. The chain joins TRBV10-3 to TRBJ2-3; TRBD2 agrees at 8 bases. CDR3 length: 16 residues. CDR1 and CDR2 from the germline V gene are ENHRY and SYGVKD. The J segment lost 4 bases and the V segment lost 4 bases, leaving 10 bases of the junction unmatched.

The chain joins TRBV3-1 to TRBJ2-5; 8 bases match TRBD2. Per germline, CDR1 LGHDT and CDR2 YNNKEL (reference sequence). V lost 4 bases to trimming and J lost 5 bases; unmatched junction nucleotides: 12. The length of the CDR3 is 16 residues. The CDR3 is CASSPGGGPATETQYF. The CDR3 DNA sequence: TGTGCCAGCAGCCCCGGCGGGGGGCCCGCCACGGAGACCCAGTACTTC.

This clonotype was picked up many times. The chain joins TRBV5-1 to TRBJ1-4; D might be TRBD1 (6 bases). Trimming left V 4 bases short and J 0 bases short, with 16 bases between. The CDR3 sequence is 17 residues long. CDR1 and CDR2 from the germline V gene are SGHRS and YFSETQ. The CDR3 DNA follows: TGCGCCAGCAGCCGCAGAAGTACAGGGACAACTAATGAAAAACTGTTTTTT. It encodes CASSRRSTGTTNEKLFF.

This clonotype has more than one count but fewer than ten. The chain uses TRBV12-3 or TRBV12-4 and TRBJ2-1; TRBD2 matches 9 bases. CDR3 length: 15 amino acids. J was trimmed by 4 bases and V by 5 bases; bases with no gene match: 6. This chain's CDR3 is CASSRSGGGYNEQFF. The CDR3 DNA follows: TGTGCCAGCAGTCGTAGCGGGGGAGGTTACAATGAGCAGTTCTTC.

This chain connects TRBV27 to TRBJ1-4, with D unclear. This CDR3 contains 15 residues. The germline gives CDR1 MNHEY, CDR2 SMNVEV (reference sequence). V lost 4 bases, J lost 0 bases, and 9 bases lay in between. In DNA, the CDR3 is TGTGCCAGCAGTTCTCGACGCGCAACTAATGAAAAACTGTTTTTT. Translating gives CASSSRRATNEKLFF.

The chain uses TRBV24-1 and TRBJ2-7; tentatively, D is TRBD1 (6 bases). The CDR3 covers 12 residues. The germline CDR1 and CDR2 sequences are KGHDR and SFDVKD. The V gene lost 7 bases and the J gene lost 7 bases, with 13 bases spanning the gap. The CDR3 DNA is TGTGCCACCAGGTCTTACAGGGATGAGCAGTACTTC. Protein product: CATRSYRDEQYF.

The chain uses TRBV6-5 and TRBJ2-3; TRBD2 agrees at 7 bases. CDR3 length: 13 amino acids. V dropped 5 bases and J dropped 5; count of bases not matched to a gene: 4. CDR1 and CDR2 (germline): MNHEY, SVGAGI. CDR3 sequence (DNA): TGTGCCAGCAGTCAACGGGGGGTAGATACGCAGTATTTT. Translated, it gives CASSQRGVDTQYF.

This clonotype has ten or more counts. V usage is TRBV20-1 and J usage is TRBJ2-3; 7 positions agree with TRBD2. Germline lookup yields CDR1 DFQATT and CDR2 SNEGSKA (reference sequence). The CDR3 runs to 16 residues. V shed 1 base and J 0 bases; nucleotides not matched to a gene: 7. CDR3 nucleotide sequence: TGCAGTGCTAGAGCACTAGCGTCGTGGAGCACAGATACGCAGTATTTT. Translated, it gives CSARALASWSTDTQYF.

This clonotype came up a few times. The chain couples TRBV11-3 to TRBJ1-4, with D possibly matching TRBD1 (5 bases). Germline CDR1 is SGHNT and CDR2 is YENEEA. The CDR3 length is 15 residues. Trimming shortened V by 5 bases and J by 8 bases, and 18 bases separated the two germline ends. The CDR3 DNA sequence: TGTGCCAGCAGCGCCTGGACGCGGGGGGGAGAAAAACTGTTTTTT. This encodes CASSAWTRGGEKLFF. The full variable domain, completed using reference TRBV11-3 and TRBJ1-4, is EAGVVQSPRYKIIEKKQPVAFWCNPISGHNTLYWYLQNLGQGPELLIRYENEEAVDDSQLPKDRFSAERLKGVDSTLKIQPAELGDSAVYLCASSAWTRGGEKLFFGSGTQLSVL.

There are a few counts of this clonotype. This sequence joins TRBV9 and TRBJ1-2, with D tentatively TRBD1 (5 bases). V was clipped by 3 bases and J by 3 bases, with 9 bases between them. Germline V lookup: CDR1 SGDLS, CDR2 YYNGEE. The CDR3 has 13 residues. CDR3 DNA: TGTGCCAGCAGCGCGACAGAATACTATGGCTACACCTTC. It encodes CASSATEYYGYTF.

Details on this clonotype: This may arise from a read error, as a much more abundant clone is one base away. The rearrangement uses TRBV20-1 and TRBJ2-6, with D possibly being TRBD1 or TRBD2 (5 bases each). Germline assignment: CDR1 DFQATT and CDR2 SNEGSKA (reference sequence). This CDR3 spans 12 amino acids. CDR3 sequence reads: CSASPGANVQTF. CDR3 sequence (DNA): TGCAGTGCTAGCCCCGGGGCCAACGTCCAGACTTTC.

The rearrangement uses TRBV29-1 and TRBJ1-2; possible D gene TRBD1, 5 bases. Germline loops: CDR1 SQVTM, CDR2 ANQGSEA. Trimming removed 4 bases at V and 4 bases at J, with 10 bases between. The CDR3 is 12 residues long. This chain's CDR3 is CSVGGGPYGYTF. In DNA form, the CDR3 reads TGCAGCGTTGGGGGCGGGCCCTATGGCTACACCTTC.

This clonotype was counted at least ten times. The V call is TRBV25-1, the J call TRBJ2-5, with 9 positions matching TRBD2. The J segment lost 4 bases and the V segment lost 2 bases, leaving 5 bases of the junction unmatched. This CDR3 has 15 residues. Germline V gene sequence: CDR1 MGHDK, CDR2 SYGVNS. This chain's CDR3 is CASSELAGRGETQYF. The CDR3 bases are TGTGCCAGCAGTGAACTAGCGGGGAGAGGAGAGACCCAGTACTTC.